Below are 15 T cell receptor beta chains sequenced from a single sample in a study of CD8 T cells in Susac syndrome. It was with random hexamers that roughly 0.5 to 1 ug RNA was reverse transcribed. TCRdb reprocessed the immunoSEQ multiplex PCR reads with MiXCR, giving one entry per CDR3 protein. The data hold around 180,000 distinct CDR3 sequences, with around 95% observed a single time. Material: CD8+ T cells from PBMCs. These receptor sequences come from a human donor with multiple sclerosis.

The chain recombines TRBV28 with TRBJ2-7, with 10 bases lining up with TRBD1. Germline-derived CDR1 and CDR2 are MDHEN and SYDVKM. The CDR3 sequence is 14 residues long. Germline trimming cut 6 bases from V and 5 bases from J; bases unmatched to any gene: 7. The CDR3 reads CASSPDRGQDEQYF. The CDR3 DNA reads as TGTGCCAGCAGCCCCGACAGGGGGCAGGACGAGCAGTACTTC.

V is TRBV6-6 and J is TRBJ2-2; 7 nucleotides agree with TRBD1. The CDR3 has 16 residues. Trimming at V came to 7 bases and at J to 3 bases, leaving 11 bases not matched to a gene. Germline values: CDR1 MNHNY, CDR2 SVGAGI (reference sequence). The CDR3 nucleotides read TGTGCCAGCATTCACTCACAGGGGATGTACACCGGGGAGCTGTTTTTT. Protein: CASIHSQGMYTGELFF.

This sequence joins TRBV20-1 and TRBJ2-1; TRBD2 aligns across 7 bases. CDR1 and CDR2 (germline): DFQATT, SNEGSKA (reference sequence). There are 15 residues in the CDR3. Trimming cost V 1 base and J 4 bases; bases outside gene matches: 7. The CDR3 DNA is TGCAGTGCTAGAGCGACTAGCTTAACTTACAATGAGCAGTTCTTC. It encodes CSARATSLTYNEQFF.

The J gene is TRBJ1-6, the V gene TRBV13; 9 bases are a match to TRBD1. The CDR3 extends over 14 amino acids. Germline V gives CDR1 PRHDT, CDR2 FYEKMQ (reference sequence). The trim removed 5 bases at V and 15 bases at J, leaving 11 bases unmatched. DNA for the CDR3: TGTGCCAGCAGCGACCGGGACAGGGTATCAGACCTCCACTTT. Its protein product is CASSDRDRVSDLHF.

This clonotype came up a few times. V usage is TRBV20-1 and J usage is TRBJ2-7, with D possibly being TRBD1 (6 bases). The V end was cut by 3 bases, the J end by 2 bases, with 11 bases between. This CDR3 has 13 residues. The germline V gene has CDR1 DFQATT and CDR2 SNEGSKA (reference sequence). CDR3 sequence: CSARQGSTYEQYF. The CDR3 nucleotides read TGCAGTGCTAGGCAGGGGTCGACCTACGAGCAGTACTTC.

This chain links TRBV7-9 with TRBJ1-1; 8 bases align to TRBD1. The CDR3 is made up of 15 amino acids. J was trimmed by 2 bases and V by 7 bases; bases with no gene match: 9. Germline loops: CDR1 SEHNR, CDR2 FQNEAQ (reference sequence). DNA of the CDR3: TGTGCCAGCACCCCCAGGGGGCCCGCTAACACTGAAGCTTTCTTT. Its protein is CASTPRGPANTEAFF.

This chain links TRBV12-3 or TRBV12-4 with TRBJ2-1; 7 bases map to TRBD1. The J segment lost 5 bases and the V segment lost 4 bases, leaving 5 bases of the junction unmatched. CDR3 length: 14 residues. Written as DNA, the CDR3 is TGTGCCAGCAGTTCGGGACAGAAAAACAATGAGCAGTTCTTC. Its protein is CASSSGQKNNEQFF.

V and J are TRBV9 and TRBJ1-2; no clear D. This CDR3 contains 14 residues. V lost 3 bases, J lost 5 bases, and 14 bases lay in between. Germline V gives CDR1 SGDLS, CDR2 YYNGEE. CDR3 bases: TGTGCCAGCAGCGGCACAGAGTCTGATTATGGCTACACCTTC. It specifies CASSGTESDYGYTF.

V is TRBV12-3 or TRBV12-4 and J is TRBJ1-2, with 8 bases matching TRBD1. V was clipped by 2 bases and J by 0 bases; unmatched bases: 2. The CDR3 covers 15 residues. The CDR3 here is CASSLIQGANYGYTF. The CDR3 DNA reads TGTGCCAGCAGTTTAATACAGGGGGCTAACTATGGCTACACCTTC.

The rearrangement links TRBV29-1 to TRBJ1-1, with no clear D. The CDR3 totals 9 residues. The ends were cut back, 5 bases at V and 11 bases at J, with 9 bases in the middle. Germline assignment: CDR1 SQVTM and CDR2 ANQGSEA. In DNA form, the CDR3 reads TGCAGCGTTCTCCCTTGGGCTTTCTTT. Protein sequence: CSVLPWAFF.

The V call is TRBV12-3 or TRBV12-4, the J call TRBJ2-1; the D is unclear. V gave up 5 bases and J gave up 4 bases, with 12 bases separating them. The CDR3 length is 14 residues. The CDR3 reads CASSPESGYNEQFF. CDR3 DNA: TGTGCCAGCAGTCCGGAGTCCGGATACAATGAGCAGTTCTTC.

This sequence joins TRBV15 and TRBJ1-5, with 8 positions matching TRBD1. The V segment lost 9 bases and the J segment 6 bases; nucleotides outside the gene matches: 13. The V gene's germline CDR1 is LNHNV and CDR2 YYDKDF (reference sequence). The CDR3 totals 15 residues. The CDR3 DNA reads TGTGCCACAGCCTCTGACAGGGGTTCGGGTCAGCCCCAGCATTTT. It specifies CATASDRGSGQPQHF.

The chain is built from TRBV11-2 and TRBJ2-1; 9 bases map to TRBD2. CDR1 is SGHAT, CDR2 FQNNGV, per germline. The CDR3 has 17 amino acids. Trimming removed 1 base from V and 7 bases from J; junction bases left unmatched: 11. CDR3 sequence (DNA): TGTGCCAGCAGCTTAGTACTAGCGGGCCCTTTCCTTAATGAGCAGTTCTTC. Its translation is CASSLVLAGPFLNEQFF. The full variable domain, in which reference TRBV11-2 and TRBJ2-1 provide the parts outside the CDR3, is EAGVAQSPRYKIIEKRQSVAFWCNPISGHATLYWYQQILGQGPKLLIQFQNNGVVDDSQLPKDRFSAERLKGVDSTLKIQPAKLEDSAVYLCASSLVLAGPFLNEQFFGPGTRLTVL.

The count of this clonotype is one. The DNA for the CDR3 is TGTGCCAGCAGCTCCGGACTTAAGACCTACGAGCAGTACTTC. It translates to CASSSGLKTYEQYF. J is TRBJ2-7 and V is TRBV11-2, with a weak D call TRBD2 (5 bases). The CDR3 has 14 residues. V lost 4 bases, J lost 2 bases, and 12 bases lay in between. The germline V gene encodes CDR1 SGHAT and CDR2 FQNNGV.

The chain carries TRBV15 and TRBJ1-1; TRBD1 is a possible D gene (6 bases). Germline V gene data show CDR1 as LNHNV and CDR2 as YYDKDF (reference sequence). V was trimmed by 0 bases and J by 4 bases, leaving 9 bases between them. This CDR3 contains 14 residues. This CDR3 reads CATSRDQGPTEAFF. In DNA, the CDR3 is TGTGCCACCAGCAGAGATCAGGGGCCCACTGAAGCTTTCTTT.